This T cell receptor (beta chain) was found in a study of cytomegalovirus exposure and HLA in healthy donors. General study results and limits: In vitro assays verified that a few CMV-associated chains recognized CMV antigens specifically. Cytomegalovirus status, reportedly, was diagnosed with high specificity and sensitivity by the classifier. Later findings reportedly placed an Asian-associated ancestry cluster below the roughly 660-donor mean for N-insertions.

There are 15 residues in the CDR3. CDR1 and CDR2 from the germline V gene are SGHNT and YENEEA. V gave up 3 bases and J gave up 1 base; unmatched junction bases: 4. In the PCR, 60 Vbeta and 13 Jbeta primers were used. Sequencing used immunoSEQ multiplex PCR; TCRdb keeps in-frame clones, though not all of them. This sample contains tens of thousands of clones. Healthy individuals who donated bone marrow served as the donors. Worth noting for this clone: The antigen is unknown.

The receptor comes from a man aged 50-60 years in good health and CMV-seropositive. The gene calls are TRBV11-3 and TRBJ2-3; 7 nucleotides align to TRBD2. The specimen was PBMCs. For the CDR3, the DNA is TGTGCCAGCAGCTTGGGAGGGAGACGCACAGATACGCAGTATTTT. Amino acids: CASSLGGRRTDTQYF. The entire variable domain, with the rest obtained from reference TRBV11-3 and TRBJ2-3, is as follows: EAGVVQSPRYKIIEKKQPVAFWCNPISGHNTLYWYLQNLGQGPELLIRYENEEAVDDSQLPKDRFSAERLKGVDSTLKIQPAELGDSAVYLCASSLGGRRTDTQYFGPGTRLTVL.